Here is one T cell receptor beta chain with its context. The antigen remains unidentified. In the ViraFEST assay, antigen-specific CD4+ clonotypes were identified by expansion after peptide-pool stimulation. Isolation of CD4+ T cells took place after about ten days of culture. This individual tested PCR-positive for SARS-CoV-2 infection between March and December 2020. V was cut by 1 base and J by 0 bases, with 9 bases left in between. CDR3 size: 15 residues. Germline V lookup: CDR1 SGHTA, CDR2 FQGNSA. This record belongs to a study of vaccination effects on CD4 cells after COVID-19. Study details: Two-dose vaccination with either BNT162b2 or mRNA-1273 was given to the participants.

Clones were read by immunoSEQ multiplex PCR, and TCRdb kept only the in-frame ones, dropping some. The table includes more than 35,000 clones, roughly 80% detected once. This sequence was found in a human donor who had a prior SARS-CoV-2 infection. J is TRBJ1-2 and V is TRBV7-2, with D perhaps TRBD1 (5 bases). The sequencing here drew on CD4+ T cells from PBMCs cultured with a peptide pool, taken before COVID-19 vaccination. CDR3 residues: CASSLGRAANYGYTF. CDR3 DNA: TGTGCCAGCAGCTTAGGCAGGGCAGCTAACTATGGCTACACCTTC. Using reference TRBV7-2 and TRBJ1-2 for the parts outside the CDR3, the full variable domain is GAGVSQSPSNKVTEKGKDVELRCDPISGHTALYWYRQSLGQGLEFLIYFQGNSAPDKSGLPSDRFSAERTGGSVSTLTIQRTQQEDSAVYLCASSLGRAANYGYTFGSGTRLTVV.